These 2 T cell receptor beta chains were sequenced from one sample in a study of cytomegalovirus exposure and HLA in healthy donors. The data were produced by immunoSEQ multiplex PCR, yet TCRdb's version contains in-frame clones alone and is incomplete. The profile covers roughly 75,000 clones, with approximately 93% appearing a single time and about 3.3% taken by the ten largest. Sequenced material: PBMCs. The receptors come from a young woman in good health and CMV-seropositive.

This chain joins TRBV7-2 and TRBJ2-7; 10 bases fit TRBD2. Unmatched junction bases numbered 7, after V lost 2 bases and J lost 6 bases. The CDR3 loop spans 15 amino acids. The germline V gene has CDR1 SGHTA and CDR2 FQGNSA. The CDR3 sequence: CASSLHLAGALEQYF. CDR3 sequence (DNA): TGTGCCAGCAGCTTACACCTAGCGGGAGCCCTCGAGCAGTACTTC.

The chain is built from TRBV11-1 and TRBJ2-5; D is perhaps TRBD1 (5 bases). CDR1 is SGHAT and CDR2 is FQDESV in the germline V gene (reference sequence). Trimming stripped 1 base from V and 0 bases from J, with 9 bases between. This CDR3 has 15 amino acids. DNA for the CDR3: TGTGCCAGCAGCTTAGGTGGGGCCAACCAAGAGACCCAGTACTTC. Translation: CASSLGGANQETQYF.